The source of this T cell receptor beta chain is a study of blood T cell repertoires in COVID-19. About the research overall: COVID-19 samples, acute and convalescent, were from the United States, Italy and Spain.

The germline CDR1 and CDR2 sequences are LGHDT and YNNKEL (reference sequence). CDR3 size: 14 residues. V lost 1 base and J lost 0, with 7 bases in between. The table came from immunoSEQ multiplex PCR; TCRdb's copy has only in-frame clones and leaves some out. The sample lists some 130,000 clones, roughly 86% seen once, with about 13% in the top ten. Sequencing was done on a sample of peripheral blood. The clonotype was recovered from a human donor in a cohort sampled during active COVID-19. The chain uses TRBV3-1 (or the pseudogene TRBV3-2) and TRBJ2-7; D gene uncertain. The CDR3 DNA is TGTGCCAGCAGCCAAGTGTCAGGCTCCTACGAGCAGTACTTC. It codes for CASSQVSGSYEQYF.